Below, 16 T cell receptor beta chains from the same sample are listed, as sequenced in a study of cytomegalovirus exposure and HLA in healthy donors. The PCR was carried out with 60 Vbeta primers and 13 Jbeta primers. This table comes from immunoSEQ multiplex PCR, and its TCRdb copy is limited to in-frame clones, with some not included. The sample shows tens of thousands of clones, around 78% of them seen only once. Sample: PBMCs. The receptor source for this set is a man aged 25-40 years in good health and CMV-seronegative.

The chain uses TRBV6-1 and TRBJ2-1, with 7 positions matching TRBD1. Germline V gene data show CDR1 as MNHNS and CDR2 as SASEGT. The CDR3 consists of 13 residues. Unmatched junction bases numbered 3, after V lost 6 bases and J lost 4 bases. CDR3 sequence (DNA): TGTGCCAGCAGAGGACAGGTATACAATGAGCAGTTCTTC. Its protein is CASRGQVYNEQFF.

The rearrangement links TRBV9 to TRBJ2-1, with 7 bases that match TRBD2. From germline, CDR1 is SGDLS and CDR2 YYNGEE. The CDR3 sequence is 15 residues long. Trimming cost V 4 bases and J 3 bases; bases outside gene matches: 7. CDR3 bases: TGTGCCAGCAGCCCAAGGACTAGGGACTACAATGAGCAGTTCTTC. It specifies CASSPRTRDYNEQFF.

This clone was seen a handful of times. The V gene is TRBV6-6, the J gene TRBJ2-7; 9 nucleotides agree with TRBD1. The junction had 12 bases not matched to a gene; V was cut back by 4 bases and J by 5 bases. This CDR3 comprises 16 residues. CDR1 and CDR2 from the germline V gene are MNHNY and SVGAGI (reference sequence). CDR3 sequence (DNA): TGTGCCAGCAGTTCGGGACAGGGAAAGGGACATAACGAGCAGTACTTC. Translation gives CASSSGQGKGHNEQYF.

In this sample, this clone turned up a few times. This rearrangement joins TRBV4-2 to TRBJ1-1, with D possibly TRBD1 on 6 matching bases. Germline CDR1 reads LGHNA; CDR2 reads YNFKEQ. The CDR3 sequence is 14 residues long. V lost 0 bases to trimming and J lost 7 bases, with 12 bases between them. The CDR3 reads CASSQEGGGGEAFF. The CDR3 DNA reads TGTGCCAGCAGCCAAGAGGGAGGGGGGGGTGAAGCTTTCTTT.

In the case of this clone: Mismatch with germline at one junction end may stem from a read error. V gene TRBV6-5 combines with J gene TRBJ2-1, with 10 bases fitting TRBD2. CDR3 size: 15 residues. CDR1 and CDR2 from the germline V gene are MNHEY and SVGAGI. The DNA of the CDR3 is TGTGCCAGCAGTCGGACTAGCGGCTCCTACAATGAGCAGCTCTTC. Translation gives CASSRTSGSYNEQLF.

The rearrangement joins TRBV5-1 to TRBJ2-1, with TRBD2 as a possible D gene (6 bases). Germline CDR1 SGHRS, CDR2 YFSETQ. Between the trimmed V and J ends, which lost 4 bases and 6 bases, there was a span of 17 bases. The CDR3 has 15 residues. The CDR3 coding sequence is TGCGCCAGCAGCGCACGGGACTGGTTTGGCAATGAGCAGTTCTTC. The encoded protein is CASSARDWFGNEQFF.

About this clone: The same CDR3 arises from other DNA sequences in this sample as well. The chain combines TRBV27 with TRBJ1-5; weak D call: TRBD1 (5 bases). CDR1 is MNHEY and CDR2 is SMNVEV in the germline V gene (reference sequence). The CDR3 has 14 residues. The V and J ends lost 4 bases and 5 bases respectively, with 12 bases between them. The CDR3 protein is CASSSDSPHQPQHF. As DNA, the CDR3 is TGTGCCAGCAGTTCCGACAGTCCCCATCAGCCCCAGCATTTT.

The rearrangement uses TRBV5-6 and TRBJ2-7; TRBD2 agrees at 10 bases. The CDR3 totals 17 residues. Germline trimming cut 4 bases from V and 2 bases from J; bases unmatched to any gene: 12. The germline CDR1 and CDR2 sequences are SGHDT and YYEEEE. The CDR3 loop is CASSPLLTSGVTYEQYF. CDR3 nucleotides: TGTGCCAGCAGCCCGCTTCTAACTAGCGGGGTAACCTACGAGCAGTACTTC. Using reference TRBV5-6 and TRBJ2-7 for the parts outside the CDR3, the full variable domain is DAGVTQSPTHLIKTRGQQVTLRCSPKSGHDTVSWYQQALGQGPQFIFQYYEEEERQRGNFPDRFSGHQFPNYSSELNVNALLLGDSALYLCASSPLLTSGVTYEQYFGPGTRLTVT.

In nucleotides, the CDR3 is TGTGCCAGCAGCTTGGCCGACAGAGACTATGGCTACACCTTC. Its translation: CASSLADRDYGYTF. V usage is TRBV5-4 and J usage is TRBJ1-2; tentatively, D is TRBD1 (5 bases). Germline V gives CDR1 SGHNT, CDR2 YYREEE (reference sequence). This CDR3 is built from 14 residues. Trimming stripped 0 bases from V and 3 bases from J, with 9 bases between.

The chain couples TRBV9 to TRBJ2-3; 7 nucleotides match TRBD2. The ends lost 2 bases at V and 3 bases at J; junction bases unmatched: 3. The germline gives CDR1 SGDLS, CDR2 YYNGEE. The CDR3 runs 14 residues. CDR3 sequence reads: CASSVGGWTDTQYF. CDR3 DNA sequence: TGTGCCAGCAGCGTCGGGGGGTGGACAGATACGCAGTATTTT.

This clone appeared a few times. The genes are TRBV7-7 and TRBJ2-5; the match to TRBD2 covers 11 bases. The CDR3 is 18 residues long. Germline V gives CDR1 SSHAT, CDR2 FNYEAQ (reference sequence). V dropped 4 bases and J dropped 2; count of bases not matched to a gene: 12. The CDR3 sequence is CASSSPRGTSGRQETQYF. CDR3 in DNA: TGTGCCAGCAGCTCCCCCCGCGGGACTAGCGGTCGTCAAGAGACCCAGTACTTC.

The J gene is TRBJ1-1, the V gene TRBV5-1; 8 bases are a match to TRBD1. The germline V gene encodes CDR1 SGHRS and CDR2 YFSETQ. The V gene end was trimmed by 5 bases and the J gene end by 4 bases; junction bases not matched to a gene: 10. The CDR3 totals 15 residues. CDR3 in amino acids: CASRGKTGDGTEAFF. CDR3 coding DNA: TGCGCCAGCAGGGGGAAGACAGGGGACGGCACTGAAGCTTTCTTT.

The chain couples TRBV27 to TRBJ1-3; D not certain. This CDR3 is built from 14 residues. The V end was cut by 6 bases, the J end by 0 bases, with 9 bases between. Germline-derived CDR1 and CDR2 are MNHEY and SMNVEV (reference sequence). The CDR3 DNA sequence: TGTGCCAGCAGGCCGACGGGCTCTGGAAACACCATATATTTT. Its protein product is CASRPTGSGNTIYF.

The J gene is TRBJ1-6, the V gene TRBV11-2, with unresolved D. V dropped 5 bases and J dropped 7 bases, with 18 bases sitting between them. Germline V gene lookup returns CDR1 SGHAT and CDR2 FQNNGV. This CDR3 is 16 amino acids long. CDR3 bases: TGTGCCAGCAGCCCTCTGAGGGATCCAACAAATTCACCCCTCCACTTT. It encodes CASSPLRDPTNSPLHF.

The chain combines TRBV29-1 with TRBJ2-5, with 9 nucleotides matching TRBD2. J was trimmed by 4 bases and V by 3 bases; bases with no gene match: 9. The CDR3 is 15 amino acids. Germline CDR1 reads SQVTM; CDR2 reads ANQGSEA. The chain's CDR3 is CSVDSRLAVLETQYF. CDR3 DNA: TGCAGCGTTGATTCCCGACTAGCGGTATTAGAGACCCAGTACTTC.

This clone was seen just once. This rearrangement joins TRBV7-3 to TRBJ2-5, with D perhaps TRBD1 (5 bases). V lost 1 base and J lost 2, with 5 bases in between. The CDR3 contains 13 residues. The germline V gene has CDR1 SGHTA and CDR2 FQGTGA. The CDR3 loop is CASSLRQQETQYF. The DNA for the CDR3 is TGTGCCAGCAGCTTAAGACAGCAAGAGACCCAGTACTTC.